Sequencing of this TCR beta chain was carried out in a study of blood T cell repertoires in COVID-19. Looking at the study overall: T cells, B-cell-depleted T cells, or PBMCs supplied cDNA or gDNA.

Using immunoSEQ multiplex PCR, the repertoire was profiled, and TCRdb retains in-frame clones only, with some absent. Among 270,000 or so clones listed, around 93% were seen once. CDR1 and CDR2 (germline): SEHNR, FQNEAQ (reference sequence). The length of the CDR3 is 14 residues. Trimming removed 4 bases at V and 0 bases at J, with 7 bases between. The chain carries TRBV7-9 and TRBJ1-3; D is perhaps TRBD1 (5 bases). The sequence derives from a man aged 35 to 55 who had been exposed to COVID-19. The sequenced sample was PBMCs or T cells enriched from blood (not recorded which). CDR3 sequence (DNA): TGTGCCAGCAGCTGGGGGGACTCTGGAAACACCATATATTTT. It encodes CASSWGDSGNTIYF.